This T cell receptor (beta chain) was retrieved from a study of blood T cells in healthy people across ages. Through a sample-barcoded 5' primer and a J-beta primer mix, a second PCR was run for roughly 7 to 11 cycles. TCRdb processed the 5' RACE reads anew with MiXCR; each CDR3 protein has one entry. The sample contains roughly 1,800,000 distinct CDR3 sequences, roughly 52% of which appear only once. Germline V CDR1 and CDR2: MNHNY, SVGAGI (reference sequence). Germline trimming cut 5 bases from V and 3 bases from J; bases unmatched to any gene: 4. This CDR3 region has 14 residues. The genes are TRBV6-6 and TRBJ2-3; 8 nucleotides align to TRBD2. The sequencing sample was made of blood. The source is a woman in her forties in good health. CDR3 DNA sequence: TGTGCCAGCAGTGCGCGGGGGGAAACAGATACGCAGTATTTT. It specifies CASSARGETDTQYF.